The clone carrying this TCR beta chain was seen only a few times. Reverse transcribed after extraction, RNA yielded cDNA as the sequencing template. Clones were sequenced by immunoSEQ multiplex PCR, and TCRdb holds only the in-frame ones, with some missing. The sample records approximately 140,000 clones, more than 40% being singletons. CDR1 KGHSH and CDR2 LQKENI come from the germline V gene. This CDR3 comprises 16 residues. The V segment lost 2 bases and the J segment 0 bases; nucleotides outside the gene matches: 4. This record belongs to a study of CD8+ T cells in alopecia areata. The V and J genes are TRBV18 and TRBJ1-3; 7 bases are shared with TRBD1. This clonotype originated in a human donor with alopecia areata. The sample comprised CD4+ T cells sorted from blood. This chain's CDR3 is CASSPIGGASGNTIYF. In nucleotides, the CDR3 is TGTGCCAGCTCACCAATAGGGGGCGCCTCTGGAAACACCATATATTTT.